These 12 T cell receptor beta chains originate from one sample sequenced in a study of regulatory T cells in long-lasting Graves disease. Time point defined: newly diagnosed GD, antithyroid drugs for less than 3 months. Scientists built the TCR library using RNA that was extracted from PBMCs. Arm-PCR of CDR3 regions and iRepertoire HTBI primers were the basis on which TCR beta libraries were built. TCRdb called the multiplex PCR reads again in MiXCR, with one record for every CDR3 protein. This sample has a few hundred thousand distinct CDR3 sequences, with 18% found just once. The sample also formed part of further work on T cells in Graves' hyperthyroidism and ophthalmopathy.

The sample was peripheral blood mononuclear cells (PBMCs), taken at new diagnosis, from a patient treated with antithyroid drugs. Receptor source: a woman in her thirties with Graves disease.

The rearrangement joins TRBV4-1 to TRBJ1-6; D unresolved. CDR1 is MGHRA, CDR2 YSYEKL, per germline. V shed 4 bases and J shed 4 bases, with 8 bases lying between them. The CDR3 runs to 14 residues. The CDR3 sequence: CASSREGYNSPLHF. In DNA form, the CDR3 reads TGCGCCAGCAGCCGGGAAGGTTATAATTCACCCCTCCACTTT.

This clonotype showed up many times. V and J are TRBV7-8 and TRBJ1-2, with D possibly TRBD1 on 5 matching bases. Germline V gene lookup returns CDR1 SGHVS and CDR2 FQNEAQ. The germline V and J ends were trimmed by 2 bases and 6 bases, with 13 bases remaining between them. CDR3 length: 14 residues. The CDR3 spells CASSLFLQGNGYTF. The CDR3 DNA reads as TGTGCCAGCAGCTTATTTCTTCAGGGTAATGGCTACACCTTC.

This clonotype was found many times. The V gene is TRBV11-3, the J gene TRBJ2-3, with 8 bases that match TRBD1. CDR1 SGHNT and CDR2 YENEEA come from the germline V gene. CDR3 size: 14 residues. With V trimmed by 5 bases and J by 8 bases, 9 bases remained unmatched. CDR3 protein: CASSDSGTGGTQYF. The DNA for the CDR3 is TGTGCCAGCAGCGACAGTGGGACAGGAGGTACGCAGTATTTT.

The chain combines TRBV6-1 with TRBJ1-2, with TRBD1 matching over 7 bases. The V and J ends lost 6 bases and 3 bases, in that order; junction bases with no gene match: 10. This CDR3 has 15 residues. Looked up from germline, CDR1 is MNHNS and CDR2 is SASEGT. The CDR3 protein is CASRAWTGPYYGYTF. As DNA, the CDR3 is TGTGCCAGCAGGGCTTGGACAGGACCCTACTATGGCTACACCTTC.

This clonotype was seen at least ten times. The chain uses TRBV5-1 and TRBJ2-3; 11 nucleotides match TRBD2. The V gene's germline CDR1 is SGHRS and CDR2 YFSETQ. Losses at the gene ends were 6 bases for V and 2 bases for J; bases not matched to a gene: 14. This CDR3 is built from 18 residues. For the CDR3, the DNA is TGCGCCAGCACCCCGGTGGGATTTAGCGGGGGGGCCACAGATACGCAGTATTTT. It yields the protein CASTPVGFSGGATDTQYF.

The V call is TRBV6-1, the J call TRBJ2-7, with 10 bases fitting TRBD1. CDR1 is MNHNS and CDR2 is SASEGT in the germline V gene. The CDR3 extends over 16 amino acids. J was trimmed by 4 bases and V by 6 bases; bases with no gene match: 12. Here the CDR3 DNA reads TGTGCCAGCAGCTCCCTGCCCGGGACAGGGGTTTACGAGCAGTACTTC. Translated: CASSSLPGTGVYEQYF.

This clonotype was found a few times. J is TRBJ1-3 and V is TRBV7-2; possibly TRBD1 for D (6 bases). CDR3 size: 13 residues. Germline CDR1 SGHTA, CDR2 FQGNSA. The germline V and J ends were trimmed by 5 bases and 4 bases, with 9 bases remaining between them. CDR3 nucleotides: TGTGCCAGCAGCCCCGACAGGGGAAACACCATATATTTT. This sequence encodes CASSPDRGNTIYF.

This clonotype was counted at least ten times. The rearrangement joins TRBV7-9 to TRBJ1-2, with TRBD1 identical over 7 bases. Germline CDR1 reads SEHNR; CDR2 reads FQNEAQ (reference sequence). This CDR3 has 12 residues. V was clipped by 2 bases and J by 8 bases; unmatched bases: 2. The CDR3 DNA sequence: TGTGCCAGCAGCTTACTGACAGGGGGCTACACCTTC. Protein: CASSLLTGGYTF.

In this sample, this clonotype turned up many times. The chain employs TRBV5-1 and TRBJ2-5; no clear D gene. The length of the CDR3 is 14 residues. Trimming took 1 base from V and 7 from J, leaving 14 bases between them. Germline V gene sequence: CDR1 SGHRS, CDR2 YFSETQ. The CDR3 reads CASSLIPDLGTQYF. In DNA, the CDR3 is TGCGCCAGCAGCTTGATACCGGACCTCGGGACCCAGTACTTC. Drawing the rest from reference TRBV5-1 and TRBJ2-5, the complete variable domain is KAGVTQTPRYLIKTRGQQVTLSCSPISGHRSVSWYQQTPGQGLQFLFEYFSETQRNKGNFPGRFSGRQFSNSRSEMNVSTLELGDSALYLCASSLIPDLGTQYFGPGTRLLVL.

Many counts were recorded for this clonotype. The chain has TRBV7-9 and TRBJ2-1; TRBD2 agrees at 15 bases. V lost 3 bases and J lost 0; bases outside the gene matches: 6. Germline V gene lookup returns CDR1 SEHNR and CDR2 FQNEAQ (reference sequence). This CDR3 is 19 amino acids long. The CDR3 DNA reads as TGTGCCAGCAGCTTTCCGGGACTAGCGGGGGGCGGCTCCTACAATGAGCAGTTCTTC. This gives the protein CASSFPGLAGGGSYNEQFF.

This clonotype was seen at least ten times. This chain joins TRBV20-1 and TRBJ2-5; maybe TRBD2 (5 bases). This CDR3 has 14 amino acids. Trimming left V 6 bases short and J 2 bases short, with 16 bases between. Germline assignment: CDR1 DFQATT and CDR2 SNEGSKA (reference sequence). CDR3: CSARQAELQETQYF. CDR3 bases: TGCAGTGCCAGGCAAGCGGAGCTACAAGAGACCCAGTACTTC.

This sequence joins TRBV12-3 or TRBV12-4 and TRBJ2-2; the match to TRBD2 covers 7 bases. The CDR3 runs 16 residues. After removal of 3 bases from V and 5 bases from J, the junction contained 9 bases not matched to a gene. CDR3 in DNA: TGTGCCAGCAGTTTGAGGCTAGCGGTCGCTACCGGGGAGCTGTTTTTT. Translated, it gives CASSLRLAVATGELFF.